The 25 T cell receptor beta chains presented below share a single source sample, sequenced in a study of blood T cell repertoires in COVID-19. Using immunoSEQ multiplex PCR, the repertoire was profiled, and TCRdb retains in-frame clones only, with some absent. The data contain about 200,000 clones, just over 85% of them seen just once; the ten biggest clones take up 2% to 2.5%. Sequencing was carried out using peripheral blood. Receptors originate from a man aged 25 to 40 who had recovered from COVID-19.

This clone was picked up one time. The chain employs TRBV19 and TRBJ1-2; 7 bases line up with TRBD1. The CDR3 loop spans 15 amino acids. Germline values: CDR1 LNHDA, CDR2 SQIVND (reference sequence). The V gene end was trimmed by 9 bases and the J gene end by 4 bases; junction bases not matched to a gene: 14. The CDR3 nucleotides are TGTGCCAGCTCGCGGGTTAGGGGGCAGGGCTATGGCTACACCTTC. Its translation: CASSRVRGQGYGYTF.

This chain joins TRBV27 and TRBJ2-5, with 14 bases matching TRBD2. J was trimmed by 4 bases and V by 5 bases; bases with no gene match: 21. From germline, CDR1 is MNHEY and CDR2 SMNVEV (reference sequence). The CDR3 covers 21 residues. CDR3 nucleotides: TGTGCCAGCAGTGCATTGGGACTAGCGGGGGCGGATATTAGAAGGGCAGAGACCCAGTACTTC. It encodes CASSALGLAGADIRRAETQYF.

The CDR3 protein is CASSLAVAGGEDTQYF. The CDR3 DNA follows: TGCGCCAGCAGCTTGGCCGTTGCGGGGGGTGAGGATACGCAGTATTTT. V usage is TRBV5-1 and J usage is TRBJ2-3; 8 bases match TRBD2. V shed 0 bases and J 6 bases; nucleotides not matched to a gene: 9. The CDR3 contains 16 residues. Germline CDR1 SGHRS, CDR2 YFSETQ. The variable domain in full, with the rest retrieved from reference TRBV5-1 and TRBJ2-3, is KAGVTQTPRYLIKTRGQQVTLSCSPISGHRSVSWYQQTPGQGLQFLFEYFSETQRNKGNFPGRFSGRQFSNSRSEMNVSTLELGDSALYLCASSLAVAGGEDTQYFGPGTRLTVL.

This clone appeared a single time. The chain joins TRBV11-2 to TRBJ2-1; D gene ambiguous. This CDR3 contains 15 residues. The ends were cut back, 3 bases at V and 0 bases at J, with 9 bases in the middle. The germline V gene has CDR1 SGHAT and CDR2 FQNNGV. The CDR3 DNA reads TGTGCCAGCAGCTTTCAGGATCCCTCCTACAATGAGCAGTTCTTC. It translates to CASSFQDPSYNEQFF.

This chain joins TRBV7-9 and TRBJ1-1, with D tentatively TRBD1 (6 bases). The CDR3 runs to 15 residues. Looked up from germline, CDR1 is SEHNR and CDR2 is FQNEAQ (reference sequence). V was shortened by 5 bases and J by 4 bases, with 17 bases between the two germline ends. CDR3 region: CASSLIPGAGTEAFF. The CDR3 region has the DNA TGTGCCAGCAGCCTTATCCCAGGGGCAGGCACTGAAGCTTTCTTT.

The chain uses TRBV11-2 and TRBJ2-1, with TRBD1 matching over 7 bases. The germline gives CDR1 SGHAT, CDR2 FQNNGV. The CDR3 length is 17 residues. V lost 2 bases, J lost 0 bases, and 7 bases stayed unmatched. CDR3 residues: CASSLLRDSLSYNEQFF. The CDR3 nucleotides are TGTGCCAGCAGCTTACTCAGGGACAGTCTCTCCTACAATGAGCAGTTCTTC.

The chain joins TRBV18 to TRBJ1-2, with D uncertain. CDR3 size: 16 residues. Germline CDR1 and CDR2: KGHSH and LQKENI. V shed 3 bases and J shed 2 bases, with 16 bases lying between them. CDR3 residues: CASSPRVDPTNYGYTF. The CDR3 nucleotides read TGTGCCAGCTCACCTCGGGTTGATCCGACCAACTATGGCTACACCTTC.

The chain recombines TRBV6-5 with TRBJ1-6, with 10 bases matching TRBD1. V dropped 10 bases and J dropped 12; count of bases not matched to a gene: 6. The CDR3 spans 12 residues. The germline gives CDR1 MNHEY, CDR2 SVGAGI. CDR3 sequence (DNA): TGTGCCATGGGGGACAGGGGAGGACCCCTCCACTTT. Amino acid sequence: CAMGDRGGPLHF.

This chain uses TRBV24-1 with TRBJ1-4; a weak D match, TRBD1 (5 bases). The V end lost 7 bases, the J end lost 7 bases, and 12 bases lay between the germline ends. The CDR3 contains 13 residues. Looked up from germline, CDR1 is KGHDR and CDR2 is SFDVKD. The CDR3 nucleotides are TGTGCCACCAGCCGGGACTCGGGTGAAAAACTGTTTTTT. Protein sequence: CATSRDSGEKLFF.

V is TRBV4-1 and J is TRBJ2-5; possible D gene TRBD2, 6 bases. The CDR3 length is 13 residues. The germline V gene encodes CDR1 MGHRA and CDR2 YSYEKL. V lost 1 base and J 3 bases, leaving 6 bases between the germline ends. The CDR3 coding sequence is TGCGCCAGCAGCCAAGGACTAGAAGAGACCCAGTACTTC. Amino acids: CASSQGLEETQYF.

The CDR3 region is CATSVSTNSAQYF. In DNA form, the CDR3 reads TGTGCCACCAGTGTCTCGACAAATTCGGCCCAGTACTTC. V usage is TRBV24-1 and J usage is TRBJ2-5; no clear D gene. CDR1 KGHDR and CDR2 SFDVKD come from the germline V gene. The V end lost 5 bases, the J end lost 9 bases, and 15 bases lay between the germline ends. The CDR3 loop spans 13 amino acids.

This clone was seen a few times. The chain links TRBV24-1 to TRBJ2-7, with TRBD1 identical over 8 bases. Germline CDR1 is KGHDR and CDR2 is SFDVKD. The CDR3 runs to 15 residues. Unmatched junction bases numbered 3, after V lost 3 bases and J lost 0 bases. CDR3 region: CATSDPQGASYEQYF. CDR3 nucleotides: TGTGCCACCAGTGATCCGCAGGGGGCCTCCTACGAGCAGTACTTC.

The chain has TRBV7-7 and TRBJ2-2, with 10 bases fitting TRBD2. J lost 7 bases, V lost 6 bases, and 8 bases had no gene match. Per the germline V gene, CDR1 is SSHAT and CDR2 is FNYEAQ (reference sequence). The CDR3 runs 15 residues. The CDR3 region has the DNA TGTGCCAGCAGTCCAAGCGGGGGGGTGAACGGGGAGCTGTTTTTT. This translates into CASSPSGGVNGELFF.

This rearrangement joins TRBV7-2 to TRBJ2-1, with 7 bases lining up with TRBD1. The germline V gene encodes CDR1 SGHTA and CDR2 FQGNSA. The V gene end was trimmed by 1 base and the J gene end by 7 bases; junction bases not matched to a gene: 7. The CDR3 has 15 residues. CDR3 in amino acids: CASSLVGTVGNEQFF. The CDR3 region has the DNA TGTGCCAGCAGCTTAGTGGGGACAGTGGGGAATGAGCAGTTCTTC.

The CDR3 DNA follows: TGTGCCAGCAGCCCAGAATTTACAGGGGGCGGCTATGGCTACACCTTC. Protein sequence: CASSPEFTGGGYGYTF. This chain connects TRBV4-2 to TRBJ1-2; 9 bases match TRBD1. V was pared by 4 bases and J by 4 bases, with 10 bases of the junction left unmatched. The germline V gene has CDR1 LGHNA and CDR2 YNFKEQ. The CDR3 is made up of 16 amino acids.

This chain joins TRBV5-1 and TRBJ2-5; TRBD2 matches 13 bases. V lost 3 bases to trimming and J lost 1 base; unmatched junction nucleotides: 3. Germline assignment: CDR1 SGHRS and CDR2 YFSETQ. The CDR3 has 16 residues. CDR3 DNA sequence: TGCGCCAGCAGCTCCGGACTAGCGGGGGTCCAAGAGACCCAGTACTTC. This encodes CASSSGLAGVQETQYF.

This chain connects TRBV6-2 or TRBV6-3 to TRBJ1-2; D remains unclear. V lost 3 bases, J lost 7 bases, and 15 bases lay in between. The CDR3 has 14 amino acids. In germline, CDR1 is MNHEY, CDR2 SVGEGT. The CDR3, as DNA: TGTGCCAGCAGTTATAAGGCAGTCACGGGTGGCTACACCTTC. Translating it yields CASSYKAVTGGYTF.

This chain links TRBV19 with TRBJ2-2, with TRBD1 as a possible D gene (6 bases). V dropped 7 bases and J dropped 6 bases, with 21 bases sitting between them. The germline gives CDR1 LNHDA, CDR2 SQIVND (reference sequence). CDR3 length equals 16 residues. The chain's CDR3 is CASIHNRQAGAGELFF. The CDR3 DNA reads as TGTGCCAGTATCCACAACAGACAGGCCGGCGCCGGGGAGCTGTTTTTT.

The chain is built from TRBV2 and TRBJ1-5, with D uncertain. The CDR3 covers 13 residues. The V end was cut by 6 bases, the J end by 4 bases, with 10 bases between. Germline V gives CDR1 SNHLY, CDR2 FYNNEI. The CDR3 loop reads CASSFGRNQPQHF. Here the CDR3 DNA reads TGTGCCAGCAGCTTCGGGAGGAATCAGCCCCAGCATTTT.

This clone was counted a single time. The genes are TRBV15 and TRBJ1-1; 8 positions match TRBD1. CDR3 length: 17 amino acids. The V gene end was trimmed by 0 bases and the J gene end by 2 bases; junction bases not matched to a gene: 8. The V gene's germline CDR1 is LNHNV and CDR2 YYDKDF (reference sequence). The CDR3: CATSRDRRQGFNTEAFF. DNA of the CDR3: TGTGCCACCAGCAGAGATCGCCGACAGGGGTTCAACACTGAAGCTTTCTTT.

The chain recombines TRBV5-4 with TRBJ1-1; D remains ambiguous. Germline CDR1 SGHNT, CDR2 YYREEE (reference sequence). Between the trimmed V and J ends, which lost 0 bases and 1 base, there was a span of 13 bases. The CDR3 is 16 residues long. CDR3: CASSLGRTGENTEAFF. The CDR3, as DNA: TGTGCCAGCAGCTTGGGTAGGACTGGGGAGAACACTGAAGCTTTCTTT. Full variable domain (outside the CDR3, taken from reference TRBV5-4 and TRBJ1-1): ETGVTQSPTHLIKTRGQQVTLRCSSQSGHNTVSWYQQALGQGPQFIFQYYREEENGRGNFPPRFSGLQFPNYSSELNVNALELDDSALYLCASSLGRTGENTEAFFGQGTRLTVV.

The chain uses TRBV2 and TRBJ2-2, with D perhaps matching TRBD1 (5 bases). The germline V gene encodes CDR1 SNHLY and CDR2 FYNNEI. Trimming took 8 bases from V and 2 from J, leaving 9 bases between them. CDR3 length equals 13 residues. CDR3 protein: CASYDSNTGELFF. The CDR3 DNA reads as TGTGCCAGCTATGACAGTAACACCGGGGAGCTGTTTTTT. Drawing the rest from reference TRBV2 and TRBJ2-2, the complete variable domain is EPEVTQTPSHQVTQMGQEVILRCVPISNHLYFYWYRQILGQKVEFLVSFYNNEISEKSEIFDDQFSVERPDGSNFTLKIRSTKLEDSAMYFCASYDSNTGELFFGEGSRLTVL.

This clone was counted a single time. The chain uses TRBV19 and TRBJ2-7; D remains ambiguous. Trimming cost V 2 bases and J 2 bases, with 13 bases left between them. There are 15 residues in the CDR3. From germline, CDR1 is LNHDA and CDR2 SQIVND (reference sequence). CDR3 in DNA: TGTGCCAGTAGTATAAACCCGCGTAAGCCCTACGAGCAGTACTTC. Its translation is CASSINPRKPYEQYF.

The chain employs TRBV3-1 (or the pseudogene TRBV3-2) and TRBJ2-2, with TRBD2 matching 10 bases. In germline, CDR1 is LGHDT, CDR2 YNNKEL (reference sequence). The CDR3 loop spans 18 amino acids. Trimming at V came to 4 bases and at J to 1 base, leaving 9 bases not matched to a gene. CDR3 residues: CASSRYRLAGMNTGELFF. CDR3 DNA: TGTGCCAGCAGCCGCTATCGACTAGCGGGCATGAACACCGGGGAGCTGTTTTTT.

The chain's CDR3 is CASSYVAGGRSGELFF. The CDR3 DNA sequence: TGTGCCAGCAGTTACGTGGCGGGGGGCCGCAGCGGGGAGCTGTTTTTT. The V and J genes are TRBV6-2 or TRBV6-3 and TRBJ2-2; 8 bases map to TRBD2. CDR1 is MNHEY, CDR2 SVGEGT, per germline. The CDR3 spans 16 residues. The V segment lost 2 bases and the J segment 7 bases; nucleotides outside the gene matches: 9.